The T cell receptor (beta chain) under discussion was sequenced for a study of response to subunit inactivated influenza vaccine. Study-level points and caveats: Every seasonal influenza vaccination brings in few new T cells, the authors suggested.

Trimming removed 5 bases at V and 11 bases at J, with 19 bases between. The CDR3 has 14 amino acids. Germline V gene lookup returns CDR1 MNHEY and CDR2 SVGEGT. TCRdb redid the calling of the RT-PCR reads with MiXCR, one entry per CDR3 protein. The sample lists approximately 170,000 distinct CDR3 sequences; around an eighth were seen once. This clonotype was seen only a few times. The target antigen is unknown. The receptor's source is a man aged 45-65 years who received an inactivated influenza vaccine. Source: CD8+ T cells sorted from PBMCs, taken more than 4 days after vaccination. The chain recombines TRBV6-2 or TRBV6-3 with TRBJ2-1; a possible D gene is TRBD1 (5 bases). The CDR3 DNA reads TGTGCCAGCAGTATAAGCCCCATGGGGCAACAGCAGTTCTTC. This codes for CASSISPMGQQQFF.